This TCR beta chain originates from a study of cytomegalovirus exposure and HLA in healthy donors. Primers: 60 Vbeta forward and 13 Jbeta reverse. Data came from immunoSEQ multiplex PCR; TCRdb stores just in-frame clones and leaves some out. The repertoire consists of just over 150,000 clones, with nearly 80% occurring once and the leading ten covering 0.85% to 1%. This CDR3 is built from 15 residues. V gave up 3 bases and J gave up 7 bases; unmatched junction bases: 4. In germline, CDR1 is MGHRA, CDR2 YSYEKL. Material for sequencing was PBMCs. The J gene is TRBJ2-1, the V gene TRBV4-1; TRBD2 agrees at 12 bases. The source of this sequence is a woman between 50 and 59 years old in good health and CMV-seropositive. CDR3 protein: CASSQTSGSMNEQFF. In nucleotides, the CDR3 is TGCGCCAGCAGCCAGACTAGCGGGAGTATGAATGAGCAGTTCTTC.